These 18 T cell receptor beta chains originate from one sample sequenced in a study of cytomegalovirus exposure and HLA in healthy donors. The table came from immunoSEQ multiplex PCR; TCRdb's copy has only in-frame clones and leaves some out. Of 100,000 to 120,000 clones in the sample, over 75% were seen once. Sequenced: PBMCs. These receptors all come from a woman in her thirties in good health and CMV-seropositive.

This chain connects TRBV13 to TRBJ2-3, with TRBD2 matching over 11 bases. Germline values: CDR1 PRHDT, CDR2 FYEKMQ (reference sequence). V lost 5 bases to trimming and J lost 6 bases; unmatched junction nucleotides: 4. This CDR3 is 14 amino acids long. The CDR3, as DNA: TGTGCCAGCAGCCCGAGACTAGCGGGGGATACGCAGTATTTT. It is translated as CASSPRLAGDTQYF.

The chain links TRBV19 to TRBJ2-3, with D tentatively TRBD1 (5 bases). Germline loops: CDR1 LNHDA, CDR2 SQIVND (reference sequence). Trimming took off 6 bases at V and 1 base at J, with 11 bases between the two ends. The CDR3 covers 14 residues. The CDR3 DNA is TGTGCCAGTAGCCCCGCACAGGGCACAGATACGCAGTATTTT. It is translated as CASSPAQGTDTQYF. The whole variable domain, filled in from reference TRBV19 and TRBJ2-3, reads DGGITQSPKYLFRKEGQNVTLSCEQNLNHDAMYWYRQDPGQGLRLIYYSQIVNDFQKGDIAEGYSVSREKKESFPLTVTSAQKNPTAFYLCASSPAQGTDTQYFGPGTRLTVL.

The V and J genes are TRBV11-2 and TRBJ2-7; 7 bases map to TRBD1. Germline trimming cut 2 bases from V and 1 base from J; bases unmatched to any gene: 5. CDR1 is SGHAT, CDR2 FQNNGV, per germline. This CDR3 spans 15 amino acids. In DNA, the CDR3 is TGTGCCAGCAGCTTATCTGGGACAGTTTCCTACGAGCAGTACTTC. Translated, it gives CASSLSGTVSYEQYF.

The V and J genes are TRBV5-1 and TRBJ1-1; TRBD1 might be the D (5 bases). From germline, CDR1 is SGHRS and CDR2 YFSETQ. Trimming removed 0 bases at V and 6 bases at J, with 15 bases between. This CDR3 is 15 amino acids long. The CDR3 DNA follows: TGCGCCAGCAGCTTGGGGGCTGGGGCTCTGGCTGAAGCTTTCTTT. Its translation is CASSLGAGALAEAFF.

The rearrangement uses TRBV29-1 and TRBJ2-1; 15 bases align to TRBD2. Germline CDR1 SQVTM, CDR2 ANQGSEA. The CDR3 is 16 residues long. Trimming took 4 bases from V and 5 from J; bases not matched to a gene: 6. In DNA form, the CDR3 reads TGCAGCGTTGGAGGACTAGCGGGAGGGCCACACAATGAGCAGTTCTTC. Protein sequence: CSVGGLAGGPHNEQFF.

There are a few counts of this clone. The CDR3 sequence is CAWSGRTGRLATQYF. The CDR3 nucleotides read TGTGCCTGGAGTGGCAGGACAGGCCGATTGGCTACGCAGTATTTT. The V and J genes are TRBV30 and TRBJ2-3; 7 bases fit TRBD1. The CDR3 runs to 15 residues. The ends lost 1 base at V and 8 bases at J; junction bases unmatched: 12. Per the germline V gene, CDR1 is GTSNPN and CDR2 is SVGIG (reference sequence).

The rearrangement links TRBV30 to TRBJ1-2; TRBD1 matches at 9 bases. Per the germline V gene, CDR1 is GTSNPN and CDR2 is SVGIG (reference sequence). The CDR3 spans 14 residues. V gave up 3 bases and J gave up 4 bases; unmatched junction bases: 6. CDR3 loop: CAWSPQGAGYGYTF. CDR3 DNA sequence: TGTGCCTGGAGCCCACAGGGGGCTGGCTATGGCTACACCTTC. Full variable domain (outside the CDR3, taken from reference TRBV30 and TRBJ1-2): SQTIHQWPATLVQPVGSPLSLECTVEGTSNPNLYWYRQAAGRGLQLLFYSVGIGQISSEVPQNLSASRPQDRQFILSSKKLLLSDSGFYLCAWSPQGAGYGYTFGSGTRLTVV.

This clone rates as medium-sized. The CDR3 nucleotides read TGTGCCAGCAGTCATATAACCGGCCTAGAGGCCAACGTCCTGACTTTC. This encodes CASSHITGLEANVLTF. The rearrangement links TRBV7-9 to TRBJ2-6, with no clear D. V was pared by 6 bases and J by 6 bases, with 18 bases between. Germline CDR1 SEHNR, CDR2 FQNEAQ (reference sequence). The CDR3 length is 16 residues.

CDR3 sequence reads: CASSFKGEQFF. The CDR3 DNA is TGTGCCAGCAGTTTCAAGGGGGAGCAGTTCTTC. This chain uses TRBV28 with TRBJ2-1; TRBD1 might be the D (5 bases). V was clipped by 3 bases and J by 10 bases, with 7 bases between them. Per germline, CDR1 MDHEN and CDR2 SYDVKM. The CDR3 totals 11 residues.

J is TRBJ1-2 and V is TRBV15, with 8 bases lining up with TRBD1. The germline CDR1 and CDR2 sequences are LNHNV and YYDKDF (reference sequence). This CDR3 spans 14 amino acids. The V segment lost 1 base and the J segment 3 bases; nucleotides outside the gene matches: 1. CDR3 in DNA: TGTGCCACCAGCAGAGGACAGGGGTACTATGGCTACACCTTC. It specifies CATSRGQGYYGYTF.

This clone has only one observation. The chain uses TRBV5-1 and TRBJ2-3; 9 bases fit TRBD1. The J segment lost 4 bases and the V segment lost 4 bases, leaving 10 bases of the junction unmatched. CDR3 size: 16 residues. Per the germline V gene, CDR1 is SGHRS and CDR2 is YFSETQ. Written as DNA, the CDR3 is TGCGCCAGCAGCACCACCCCACAGGGGGCACCAGATACGCAGTATTTT. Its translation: CASSTTPQGAPDTQYF.

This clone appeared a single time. CDR3 in amino acids: CASSRTGWDTEAFF. The CDR3 DNA is TGTGCCAGCAGCAGGACAGGGTGGGACACTGAAGCTTTCTTT. The chain has TRBV16 and TRBJ1-1; 8 bases line up with TRBD1. Germline CDR1 is KGHSY and CDR2 is FQNENV. CDR3 size: 14 residues. J gave up 3 bases and V 5 bases, and 5 bases lay outside the gene matches.

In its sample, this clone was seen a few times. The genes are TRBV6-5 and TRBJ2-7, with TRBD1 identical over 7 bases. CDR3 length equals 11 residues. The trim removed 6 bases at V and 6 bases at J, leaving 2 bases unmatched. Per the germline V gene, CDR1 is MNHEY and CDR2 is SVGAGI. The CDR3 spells CASRTGSEQYF. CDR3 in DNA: TGTGCCAGCAGGACAGGGTCCGAGCAGTACTTC.

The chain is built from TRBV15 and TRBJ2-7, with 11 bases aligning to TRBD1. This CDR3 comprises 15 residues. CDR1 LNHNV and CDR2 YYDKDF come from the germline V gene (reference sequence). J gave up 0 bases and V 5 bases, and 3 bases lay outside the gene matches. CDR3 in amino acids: CATSVGTGGSYEQYF. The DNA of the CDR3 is TGTGCCACCAGCGTCGGGACAGGGGGCTCCTACGAGCAGTACTTC. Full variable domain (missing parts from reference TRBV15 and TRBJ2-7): DAMVIQNPRYQVTQFGKPVTLSCSQTLNHNVMYWYQQKSSQAPKLLFHYYDKDFNNEADTPDNFQSRRPNTSFCFLDIRSPGLGDTAMYLCATSVGTGGSYEQYFGPGTRLTVT.

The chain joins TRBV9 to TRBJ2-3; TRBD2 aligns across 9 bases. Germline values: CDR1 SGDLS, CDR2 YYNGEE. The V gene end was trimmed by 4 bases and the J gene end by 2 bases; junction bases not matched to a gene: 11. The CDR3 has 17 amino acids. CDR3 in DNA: TGTGCCAGCAGCCCCCTCCTGACTAGCGGCTACACAGATACGCAGTATTTT. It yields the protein CASSPLLTSGYTDTQYF.

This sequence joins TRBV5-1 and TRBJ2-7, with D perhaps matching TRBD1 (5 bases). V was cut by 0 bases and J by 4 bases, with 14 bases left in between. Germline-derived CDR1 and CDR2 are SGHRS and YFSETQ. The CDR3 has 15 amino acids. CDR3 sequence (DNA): TGCGCCAGCAGCTTGGCCCCTGGGGCGACTTACGAGCAGTACTTC. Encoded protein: CASSLAPGATYEQYF.

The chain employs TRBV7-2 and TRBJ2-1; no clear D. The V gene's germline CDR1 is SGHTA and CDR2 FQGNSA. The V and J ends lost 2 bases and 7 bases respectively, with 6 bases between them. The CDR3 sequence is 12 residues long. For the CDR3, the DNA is TGTGCCAGCAGCTTATCAGTAAATGAGCAGTTCTTC. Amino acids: CASSLSVNEQFF.

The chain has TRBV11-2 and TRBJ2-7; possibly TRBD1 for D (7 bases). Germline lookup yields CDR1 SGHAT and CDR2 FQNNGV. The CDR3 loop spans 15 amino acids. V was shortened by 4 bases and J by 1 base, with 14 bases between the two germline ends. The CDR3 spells CASSSRDRISYEQYF. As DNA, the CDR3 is TGTGCCAGCAGCTCGCGGGACAGAATATCCTACGAGCAGTACTTC.